This TCR beta chain was observed in a study of T cells in tuberculosis. Study results and caveats: Samples were chosen by availability of cryopreserved specimens.

As for this clone: Its specificity is not known.

Profiling relied on immunoSEQ multiplex PCR, and the TCRdb table lists in-frame clones only, not all of them. The repertoire includes roughly 45,000 clones, less than 95% of them detected once, and about 2% sits in the top ten. Germline lookup yields CDR1 MNHEY and CDR2 SMNVEV (reference sequence). This CDR3 is 14 amino acids long. The ends were cut back, 3 bases at V and 0 bases at J, with 8 bases in the middle. The chain uses TRBV27 and TRBJ1-1, with D perhaps matching TRBD1 (5 bases). The sequencing input was PBMCs. This TCR derives from a donor aged 10 to 29 with latent tuberculosis or without tuberculosis infection. Some clones in this sample may be carry-over from other donors' samples. The CDR3 region is CASSFGGMNTEAFF. For the CDR3, the DNA is TGTGCCAGCAGTTTCGGGGGGATGAACACTGAAGCTTTCTTT.